The 5 T cell receptor beta chains below come from one sample, sequenced in a study of Tregs in tolerant kidney transplant recipients. Repertoires were generated with immunoSEQ multiplex PCR, while TCRdb's copy carries only in-frame clones and drops some. The sample carries about 16,000 clones, about two thirds recorded once. Which antigens these TCRs recognize remains unknown. Sequenced: Tregs from blood cultured with allogeneic cells. These receptors were obtained from a human donor in good health.

Note on this clone: At one end the junction does not follow the germline gene, possibly because of a read error. J is TRBJ2-6 and V is TRBV6-5, with TRBD1 as a possible D gene (5 bases). The CDR3 runs to 15 residues. From germline, CDR1 is MNHEY and CDR2 SVGAGI. The CDR3 is CASRPLSSGANVLAF. In DNA, the CDR3 is TGTGCCAGCAGGCCCCTTTCCTCTGGGGCCAACGTCCTGGCTTTC.

This clone came up a few times. The chain combines TRBV5-1 with TRBJ2-5, with 13 bases lining up with TRBD2. Germline V gives CDR1 SGHRS, CDR2 YFSETQ. The junction had 3 bases not matched to a gene; V was cut back by 3 bases and J by 4 bases. The CDR3 is made up of 15 amino acids. The CDR3 DNA follows: TGCGCCAGCAGCTACGGACTAGCGGGGGTAGAGACCCAGTACTTC. Translated: CASSYGLAGVETQYF.

V usage is TRBV10-3 and J usage is TRBJ2-2; D gene ambiguous. Germline values: CDR1 ENHRY, CDR2 SYGVKD. V was clipped by 4 bases and J by 3 bases, with 9 bases between them. CDR3 size: 14 residues. The chain's CDR3 is CAISGIRDTGELFF. The CDR3 bases are TGTGCCATCAGTGGCATACGCGACACCGGGGAGCTGTTTTTT.

By share, this clone counts as medium-sized. The genes are TRBV30 and TRBJ1-4; D gene ambiguous. From germline, CDR1 is GTSNPN and CDR2 SVGIG (reference sequence). V shed 2 bases and J shed 0 bases, with 10 bases lying between them. This CDR3 has 15 residues. CDR3: CAWSKLGATNEKLFF. CDR3 DNA sequence: TGTGCCTGGAGTAAGCTTGGTGCAACTAATGAAAAACTGTTTTTT. Filled out from reference TRBV30 and TRBJ1-4, the complete variable domain reads SQTIHQWPATLVQPVGSPLSLECTVEGTSNPNLYWYRQAAGRGLQLLFYSVGIGQISSEVPQNLSASRPQDRQFILSSKKLLLSDSGFYLCAWSKLGATNEKLFFGSGTQLSVL.

The chain recombines TRBV7-3 with TRBJ2-3, with D uncertain. The CDR3 runs to 12 residues. Per the germline V gene, CDR1 is SGHTA and CDR2 is FQGTGA. V was clipped by 4 bases and J by 8 bases, with 10 bases between them. CDR3 sequence: CASSSYPGTQYF. The CDR3 region has the DNA TGTGCCAGCAGCTCCTACCCGGGTACGCAGTATTTT.